One sample yielded the 2 T cell receptor beta chains listed below, sequenced in a study of cytomegalovirus exposure and HLA in healthy donors. Both 60 Vbeta primers and 13 Jbeta primers went into the PCR. Sequencing was performed with immunoSEQ multiplex PCR; in TCRdb, only in-frame clones are kept and a portion is missing. This sample carries fewer than 60,000 clones, 50% to 70% of them seen once, and the ten largest clones take 10% to 15%. Material for sequencing was PBMCs. The source is a human donor in good health.

The genes are TRBV2 and TRBJ1-2, with TRBD1 identical over 8 bases. Germline assignment: CDR1 SNHLY and CDR2 FYNNEI. This CDR3 comprises 17 residues. V shed 4 bases, J shed 0 bases, and the junction held 10 bases outside the gene matches. Here the CDR3 DNA reads TGTGCCAGCAGTGGGGGGGCAGGGGGCCTTTCTAACTATGGCTACACCTTC. Its translation: CASSGGAGGLSNYGYTF.

This chain connects TRBV6-6 to TRBJ1-1, with D possibly being TRBD1 (6 bases). Germline V gene sequence: CDR1 MNHNY, CDR2 SVGAGI (reference sequence). The V end was cut by 5 bases, the J end by 1 base, with 11 bases between. The CDR3 has 14 amino acids. The CDR3 reads CASSRTASNTEAFF. The CDR3 DNA sequence: TGTGCCAGCAGTAGGACAGCCTCGAACACTGAAGCTTTCTTT.